The clone carrying this TCR beta chain was seen at least ten times. Its antigen is not identified. Trimming at V came to 3 bases and at J to 5 bases, leaving 4 bases not matched to a gene. The CDR3 spans 14 residues. The sample belongs to a study of CD8+CD57+ T cells in acquired aplastic anemia. About the research overall: DNA per sorted CD4+ or CD8+ sample ranged roughly 0.19 to 27.4 ug, averaging around 3.2 ug. Whole-study results and caveats: Around 27 CD8+ CDR3 sequences occurred in both the patients and the controls. Patients and healthy controls showed no significant CD8+ Simpson's diversity difference.

The template used for profiling TCR beta VDJ and CDR3 was genomic DNA. TCRdb passed the reads through MiXCR, listing each CDR3 protein once. The sample contains under 200,000 distinct CDR3 sequences, 63% of which appear only once. The receptor's source is a human donor in good health. The chain employs TRBV12-3 or TRBV12-4 and TRBJ2-7; 10 nucleotides align to TRBD2. The sequenced sample consisted of sorted CD4+, CD8+, or CD8+CD57+ T cells (not recorded which) from PBMCs. CDR3 region: CASSFLAGVHEQYF. In nucleotides, the CDR3 is TGTGCCAGCAGTTTTCTAGCGGGAGTCCACGAGCAGTACTTC.